This TCR beta chain came from a study of shared T cell receptors in the human thymus. Measured with immunoSEQ multiplex PCR; TCRdb has only the in-frame clones, and not every one. Among some 660,000 clones listed, around 87% were seen once. The length of the CDR3 is 19 residues. CDR1 and CDR2 (germline): MNHNS, SASEGT. The trim removed 2 bases at V and 0 bases at J, leaving 8 bases unmatched. This sample also belongs to another study, concerning human thymus T cells.

Sequences were obtained from thymocytes. The TCR originated in a boy under two years old with a congenital heart defect. The J gene is TRBJ2-6, the V gene TRBV6-1, with 9 bases matching TRBD2. As DNA, the CDR3 is TGTGCCAGCAGTGAACTAAGACTAGCGGACCACTCTGGGGCCAACGTCCTGACTTTC. Its translation is CASSELRLADHSGANVLTF.